The sequence of this T cell receptor (beta chain) was determined in a study of cytomegalovirus exposure and HLA in healthy donors. Per the germline V gene, CDR1 is SEHNR and CDR2 is FQNEAQ (reference sequence). The CDR3 is made up of 17 amino acids. With V trimmed by 6 bases and J by 6 bases, 15 bases remained unmatched. The PCR used 60 Vbeta and 13 Jbeta primers. Profiling relied on immunoSEQ multiplex PCR, and the TCRdb table lists in-frame clones only, not all of them. The sample includes over 90,000 clones, approximately 72% seen only once; the top ten take 13% to 15%. The clonotype was recovered from a woman aged 70 to 79 in good health and CMV-seropositive. The sample consisted of PBMCs. The chain is built from TRBV7-9 and TRBJ2-2, with 8 positions matching TRBD2. CDR3 residues: CASRPEIREGLAGELFF. The CDR3 coding sequence is TGTGCCAGCAGACCCGAAATTCGGGAGGGCCTGGCCGGGGAGCTGTTTTTT.